Sequencing of this TCR beta chain was carried out in a study of blood T cell repertoires in COVID-19 (dated by TCRdb to the early 2020s). Context from the whole study: The collaborator samples originated in the United States, Italy and Spain and spanned the acute and convalescent phases of COVID-19. The material from the prospective study consisted of cDNA or gDNA derived from T cells, B-cell-depleted T cells, or PBMCs. Subjects who had been exposed to COVID-19, were actively infected with it, or had recovered from it provided the deeply sampled blood TCRbeta repertoires that made up the dataset. The repertoires were released in a freely available public database intended as a resource for research on the immune response to SARS-CoV-2. The samples were drawn from two sources: the first 160 participants of the ongoing ImmuneRACE study, and about 1,300 subjects contributed by 6 global collaborators. The sample metadata nearly always contained a de-identified subject ID, COVID-19 status, age in years and sex. HLA class I and class II types, where available, came from metadata supplied by the sample provider rather than from assay-based typing.

Broad study findings and their caveats: How much clinical and demographic metadata was included differed by source and by participant, and the metadata was provided uncurated.

The immunoSEQ Assay, a bias-controlled multiplex PCR, was used to amplify TCRbeta CDR3 regions from genomic DNA. Turning to the authors' computational methods: The number of nucleated cells in each sample was estimated from the amplification of reference gene primers within the assay. To quantify the absolute abundance of each unique TCRbeta CDR3 rearrangement, sequence reads were collapsed and filtered. For each sample, productive Simpson clonality was calculated by taking the square root of Simpson's diversity index across productive rearrangements. Entries here come from immuneACCESS through TCRdb and include only in-frame sequences with V and J called. Some clones fail to appear in such tables; in the studies checked, an unresolved V gene covers under half of the shortfall, and the cause of the remainder is unknown. V, J and clone size reflect that table, while D and trimming were determined from the DNA. For this sample there are under 300,000 clones; around 87% appear just once. The top ten constitute roughly 3.1% of the sample.

Only a few counts were recorded for this clone. No antigen is known for it. Per-base qualities were not stored, and no clone one base away is much larger. According to the germline V gene, CDR1 reads SGHVS and CDR2 reads FQNEAQ. The junction carries 9 bases between V and J, which are trimmed by 5 bases and 4 bases respectively. The CDR3 runs 13 residues from the cysteine to the phenylalanine. Only the CDR3 DNA is retained, 39 bases long and in frame from the first base. Participants in the prospective study were enrolled through a virtual design, were aged about 18 to 89 years, and lived in roughly 25 United States geographic areas. In the prospective study, cohorts were assigned on the basis of participant-reported clinical history obtained from a screening survey and a study questionnaire. In the prospective study, mobile phlebotomists collected whole blood, serum and a nasopharyngeal or oropharyngeal swab from each participant. Participants in the prospective study had the option to provide additional blood draws and questionnaires over a roughly two-month period. Blood samples from the prospective study were shipped frozen or at room temperature prior to DNA extraction.

The receptor chain draws on TRBV7-8 and TRBJ2-1; no D gene can be assigned with confidence. The sample taken for sequencing was PBMCs or T cells enriched from blood (not recorded which). The receptor's source is a woman in her forties with acute COVID-19. The CDR3 reads as follows: CASSPAQYNEQFF. The sequenced DNA is TGTGCCAGCAGCCCCGCACAGTACAATGAGCAGTTCTTC.